Presented here are 20 T cell receptor beta chains from one specimen sequenced in a study of response to subunit inactivated influenza vaccine. TCRdb re-analysed the RT-PCR reads in MiXCR, keeping a single row per CDR3 protein. The sample lists 610,000 or so distinct CDR3 sequences, 14% seen once, with around 10% in the top ten. The sequencing here drew on PBMCs from blood, taken roughly 12 days after vaccination. These receptors all stem from a man aged 50-60 years who received an inactivated influenza vaccine.

This clonotype was found many times. The genes are TRBV5-5 and TRBJ2-7; D is unclear. Looked up from germline, CDR1 is SGHKS and CDR2 is YYEKEE (reference sequence). V was trimmed by 4 bases and J by 0 bases, leaving 14 bases between them. CDR3 size: 15 residues. The CDR3 reads CASSRAQESSYEQYF. The CDR3 DNA follows: TGTGCCAGCAGCAGGGCTCAAGAGAGCTCCTACGAGCAGTACTTC.

This clonotype has a handful of counts. The chain joins TRBV10-3 to TRBJ2-7; weak D call: TRBD1 (6 bases). The germline V gene has CDR1 ENHRY and CDR2 SYGVKD. CDR3 length: 12 residues. The V end was cut by 10 bases, the J end by 5 bases, with 15 bases between. CDR3 nucleotides: TGTGCCACACAGGGAAGTCGCCACGAGCAGTACTTC. It translates to CATQGSRHEQYF.

In this sample, this clonotype turned up a few times. The V call is TRBV3-1, the J call TRBJ2-7; D unresolved. The CDR3 contains 13 residues. Germline CDR1 reads LGHDT; CDR2 reads YNNKEL (reference sequence). V was pared by 1 base and J by 7 bases, with 11 bases between. The CDR3 nucleotides are TGTGCCAGCAGCCAAGGCCGGGTTGCTGAGCAGTACTTC. Protein product: CASSQGRVAEQYF.

This clonotype was seen at least ten times. The chain carries TRBV12-3 or TRBV12-4 and TRBJ1-5; the D is unclear. V shed 7 bases and J shed 3 bases, with 10 bases lying between them. CDR3 length: 13 residues. CDR3 in DNA: TGTGCCAGCAAAAAAGCAGACAATCAGCCCCAGCATTTT. Its translation: CASKKADNQPQHF.

V is TRBV2 and J is TRBJ1-1; D not resolved. Trimming pared 2 bases from V and 1 base from J, leaving 8 bases between. Germline V CDR1 and CDR2: SNHLY, FYNNEI. The CDR3 loop spans 14 amino acids. In DNA, the CDR3 is TGTGCCAGCAGTGAAAGGTCGGGGAACACTGAAGCTTTCTTT. Translation: CASSERSGNTEAFF.

The chain is built from TRBV10-3 and TRBJ2-5, with unresolved D. CDR1 is ENHRY and CDR2 is SYGVKD in the germline V gene. V was pared by 1 base and J by 1 base, with 10 bases between. The CDR3 runs 15 residues. The CDR3 loop is CAISEWGSSQETQYF. In nucleotides, the CDR3 is TGTGCCATCAGTGAGTGGGGAAGCTCCCAAGAGACCCAGTACTTC.

This clonotype came up a few times. The rearrangement links TRBV20-1 to TRBJ2-3, with 10 bases fitting TRBD2. Per the germline V gene, CDR1 is DFQATT and CDR2 is SNEGSKA (reference sequence). The CDR3 consists of 15 residues. J gave up 4 bases and V 3 bases, and 7 bases lay outside the gene matches. The CDR3 spells CSASGAGGQSDTQYF. In DNA, the CDR3 is TGCAGTGCTAGTGGAGCGGGGGGGCAGTCAGATACGCAGTATTTT.

The chain employs TRBV12-3 or TRBV12-4 and TRBJ1-2; possibly TRBD1 for D (6 bases). The CDR3 spans 15 residues. Trimming pared 5 bases from V and 3 bases from J, leaving 16 bases between. CDR3 sequence (DNA): TGTGCCAGCAGTCGTCCTGGGGGGCTGGACTATGGCTACACCTTC. This encodes CASSRPGGLDYGYTF.

The V gene is TRBV7-9, the J gene TRBJ2-7; TRBD1 matches 7 bases. The CDR3 extends over 13 amino acids. J gave up 4 bases and V 4 bases, and 4 bases lay outside the gene matches. CDR1 SEHNR and CDR2 FQNEAQ come from the germline V gene (reference sequence). The CDR3 DNA reads as TGTGCCAGCAGCTGGGGGACAGCTTACGAGCAGTACTTC. Protein sequence: CASSWGTAYEQYF.

This clonotype was observed a few times. The genes are TRBV13 and TRBJ2-2, with D possibly TRBD2 on 6 matching bases. The CDR3 is made up of 16 amino acids. Trimming took 2 bases from V and 5 from J, leaving 15 bases between them. Germline V lookup: CDR1 PRHDT, CDR2 FYEKMQ (reference sequence). This CDR3 is CASSLNGGMGTGELFF. The CDR3 DNA sequence: TGTGCCAGCAGCTTAAACGGAGGGATGGGGACCGGGGAGCTGTTTTTT.

The CDR3 loop reads CASSVGPLLAATGELFF. CDR3 sequence (DNA): TGTGCCAGCAGCGTAGGTCCACTACTAGCAGCCACCGGGGAGCTGTTTTTT. The rearrangement joins TRBV9 to TRBJ2-2; D might be TRBD2 (6 bases). Per the germline V gene, CDR1 is SGDLS and CDR2 is YYNGEE. The length of the CDR3 is 17 residues. V was trimmed by 0 bases and J by 4 bases, leaving 16 bases between them.

The CDR3 DNA reads as TGTGCCAGCAGCTTCGGGGCAGTCTACAATGAGCAGTTCTTC. Amino acid sequence: CASSFGAVYNEQFF. The V call is TRBV7-3, the J call TRBJ2-1; D might be TRBD1 or TRBD2, each matching 5 bases. CDR1 is SGHTA, CDR2 FQGTGA, per germline. The CDR3 is 14 amino acids. The V end lost 3 bases, the J end lost 3 bases, and 9 bases lay between the germline ends. Filled out from reference TRBV7-3 and TRBJ2-1, the complete variable domain reads GAGVSQTPSNKVTEKGKYVELRCDPISGHTALYWYRQSLGQGPEFLIYFQGTGAADDSGLPNDRFFAVRPEGSVSTLKIQRTERGDSAVYLCASSFGAVYNEQFFGPGTRLTVL.

The CDR3 sequence: CASSGGSVGTDTQYF. Here the CDR3 DNA reads TGTGCCAGCAGCGGGGGGAGTGTGGGGACAGATACGCAGTATTTT. This rearrangement joins TRBV9 to TRBJ2-3; D may correspond to TRBD1 or TRBD2 (5 bases each). The CDR3 runs 15 residues. Germline loops: CDR1 SGDLS, CDR2 YYNGEE. Deletions cut 3 bases from V and 3 bases from J, with 14 bases between.

The table lists this clonotype with a few counts. This chain uses TRBV5-1 with TRBJ2-7, with a tentative D call TRBD1 (6 bases). Germline-derived CDR1 and CDR2 are SGHRS and YFSETQ. Between the trimmed V and J ends, which lost 4 bases and 6 bases, there was a span of 14 bases. The CDR3 consists of 13 residues. The CDR3 bases are TGCGCCAGCAGCGAGGGACATATGGGCGAGCAGTACTTC. It translates to CASSEGHMGEQYF.

This clonotype has just a few counts. The chain combines TRBV24-1 with TRBJ2-5; the D is unclear. Trimming removed 3 bases at V and 2 bases at J, with 12 bases between. Germline assignment: CDR1 KGHDR and CDR2 SFDVKD. The CDR3 extends over 15 amino acids. In nucleotides, the CDR3 is TGTGCCACCAGTGATCCACTGACGAATCAAGAGACCCAGTACTTC. Encoded protein: CATSDPLTNQETQYF.

Many counts were recorded for this clonotype. The chain couples TRBV5-1 to TRBJ2-3; 9 nucleotides align to TRBD1. The V and J ends lost 0 bases and 4 bases, in that order; junction bases with no gene match: 3. Germline V gene sequence: CDR1 SGHRS, CDR2 YFSETQ. This CDR3 has 15 residues. CDR3 bases: TGCGCCAGCAGCTTGGAGGACAGGGGCCCAGATACGCAGTATTTT. It is translated as CASSLEDRGPDTQYF.

This clonotype was seen a few times. The rearrangement joins TRBV12-3 or TRBV12-4 to TRBJ1-5; 10 nucleotides line up with TRBD1. V was clipped by 5 bases and J by 4 bases; unmatched bases: 5. The length of the CDR3 is 15 residues. DNA of the CDR3: TGTGCCAGCAGTCCGGGACAGGGGCCGAATCAGCCCCAGCATTTT. It codes for CASSPGQGPNQPQHF.

This clonotype was seen only a few times. The chain recombines TRBV7-2 with TRBJ2-7; D is unresolved. V gave up 2 bases and J gave up 4 bases, with 6 bases separating them. The germline V gene encodes CDR1 SGHTA and CDR2 FQGNSA. There are 12 residues in the CDR3. The CDR3 DNA reads as TGTGCCAGCAGCTTAAATGCGTACGAGCAGTACTTC. Its protein is CASSLNAYEQYF.

This clonotype turned up a few times. The CDR3 DNA is TGTGCCAGCAGCCTACCTAGCGGGAGCATACTCAATGAGCAGTTCTTC. Amino acid sequence: CASSLPSGSILNEQFF. This chain connects TRBV5-5 to TRBJ2-1; 10 positions match TRBD2. This CDR3 has 16 residues. Germline values: CDR1 SGHKS, CDR2 YYEKEE (reference sequence). V shed 4 bases and J 6 bases; nucleotides not matched to a gene: 10.

This clonotype was observed at least ten times. This chain uses TRBV2 with TRBJ2-3; 15 bases align to TRBD2. The germline V gene encodes CDR1 SNHLY and CDR2 FYNNEI. This CDR3 spans 18 amino acids. The V segment lost 5 bases and the J segment 3 bases; nucleotides outside the gene matches: 9. The CDR3 DNA follows: TGTGCCAGCAGTCCGAGAGGACTAGCGGGGGGGCCAACAGATACGCAGTATTTT. This translates into CASSPRGLAGGPTDTQYF.